This T cell receptor (beta chain) was recovered during a study of blood T cell repertoires in COVID-19. On the study more broadly: Whether acute or convalescent, the COVID-19 samples came from the United States, Italy and Spain.

This CDR3 comprises 14 residues. Generated by immunoSEQ multiplex PCR, the TCRdb table keeps only in-frame clones and is missing some. The profile shows 200,000 to 300,000 clones, roughly four fifths of them singletons. The specimen was peripheral blood. The origin of this receptor is a man aged 50 or older with acute or convalescent COVID-19. The rearrangement joins TRBV12-2 to TRBJ2-5; TRBD2, the table's D call, was not compared with the DNA. TRBV12-2 is deemed a pseudogene. The CDR3 nucleotides are TGTGCAAGTCGCTTGGGGACTAGCGGGGTCGGTCAGTACTTC. Amino acid sequence: CASRLGTSGVGQYF.